The source of this T cell receptor beta chain is a study of T cells after yellow fever vaccination. TCRdb used MiXCR to reprocess the 5' RACE reads, holding one entry per CDR3 protein. The sample shows about 120,000 distinct CDR3 sequences, 8.4% of them seen only once. This clonotype showed up many times. Its target is unknown. The CDR3 runs 11 residues. V gave up 2 bases and J gave up 6 bases, with 5 bases separating them. The germline V gene encodes CDR1 SEHNR and CDR2 FQNEAQ (reference sequence). Study-level results: At about 97% for CD4 and approximately 88% for CD8, most primary-vaccination clones showed up again after the booster. A secondary response was less intense yet reached its peak sooner, at day 5 versus 15.

Sequencing was performed on CD8+ T cells sorted from PBMCs, taken 45 days after the yellow fever booster vaccination. V gene TRBV7-9 combines with J gene TRBJ2-7; D is unresolved. The TCR originated in a man in his thirties or forties who received the YFV17D yellow fever vaccine. CDR3 loop: CASSLSVEQYF. The CDR3 bases are TGTGCCAGCAGCTTATCCGTCGAGCAGTACTTC.